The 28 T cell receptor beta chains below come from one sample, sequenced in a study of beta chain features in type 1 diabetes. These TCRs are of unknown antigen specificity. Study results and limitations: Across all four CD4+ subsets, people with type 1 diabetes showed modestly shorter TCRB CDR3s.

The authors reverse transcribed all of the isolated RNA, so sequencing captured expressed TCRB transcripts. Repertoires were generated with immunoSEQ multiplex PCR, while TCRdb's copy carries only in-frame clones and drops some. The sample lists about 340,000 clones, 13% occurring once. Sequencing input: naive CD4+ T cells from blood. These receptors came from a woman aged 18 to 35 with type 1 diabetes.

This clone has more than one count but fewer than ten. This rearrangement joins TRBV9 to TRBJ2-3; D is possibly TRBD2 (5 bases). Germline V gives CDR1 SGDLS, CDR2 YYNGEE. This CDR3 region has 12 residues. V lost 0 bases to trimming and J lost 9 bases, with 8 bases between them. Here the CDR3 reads CASSVDRGTQYF. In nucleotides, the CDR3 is TGTGCCAGCAGCGTAGATCGAGGGACGCAGTATTTT.

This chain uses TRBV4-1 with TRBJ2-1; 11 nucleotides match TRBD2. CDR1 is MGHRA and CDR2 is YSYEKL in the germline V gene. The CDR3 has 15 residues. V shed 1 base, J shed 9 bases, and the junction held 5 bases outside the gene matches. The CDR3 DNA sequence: TGCGCCAGCAGCCAAGTACTAGCGGGAGTCAGTGAGCAGTTCTTC. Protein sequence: CASSQVLAGVSEQFF.

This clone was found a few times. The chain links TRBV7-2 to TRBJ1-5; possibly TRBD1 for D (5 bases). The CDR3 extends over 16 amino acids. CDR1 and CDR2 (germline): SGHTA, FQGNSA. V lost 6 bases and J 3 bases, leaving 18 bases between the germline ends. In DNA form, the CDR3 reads TGTGCCAGCAGTCTCCGGGGGGGGTCTGACAATCAGCCCCAGCATTTT. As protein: CASSLRGGSDNQPQHF.

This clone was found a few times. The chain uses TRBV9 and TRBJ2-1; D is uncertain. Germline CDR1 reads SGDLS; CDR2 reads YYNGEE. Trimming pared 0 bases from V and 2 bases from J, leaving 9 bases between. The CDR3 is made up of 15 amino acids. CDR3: CASSVGGPPYNEQFF. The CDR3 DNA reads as TGTGCCAGCAGCGTAGGTGGGCCCCCCTACAATGAGCAGTTCTTC.

In DNA form, the CDR3 reads TGTGCCAGCAGCAAATGCCCCACAGGGCACTATGGCTACACCTTC. This gives the protein CASSKCPTGHYGYTF. V and J are TRBV21-1 and TRBJ1-2; TRBD1 is the table's D call, not checked against the DNA. TRBV21-1 is recorded as a pseudogene. CDR3 length equals 15 residues.

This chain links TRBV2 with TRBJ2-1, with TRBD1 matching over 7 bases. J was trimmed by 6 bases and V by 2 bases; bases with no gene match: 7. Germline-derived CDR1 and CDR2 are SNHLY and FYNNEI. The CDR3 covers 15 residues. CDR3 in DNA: TGTGCCAGCAGTGAAAACAGGGGTTGGGGCAATGAGCAGTTCTTC. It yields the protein CASSENRGWGNEQFF.

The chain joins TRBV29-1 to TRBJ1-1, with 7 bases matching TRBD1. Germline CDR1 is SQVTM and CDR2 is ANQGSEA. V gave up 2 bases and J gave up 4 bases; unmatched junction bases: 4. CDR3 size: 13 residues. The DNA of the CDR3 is TGCAGCGTTGAACCCCAGGGGGGCACTGAAGCTTTCTTT. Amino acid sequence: CSVEPQGGTEAFF.

This chain's CDR3 is CASSRTSGEETQYF. The DNA of the CDR3 is TGTGCCAGCAGTCGGACTAGCGGGGAAGAGACCCAGTACTTC. The chain has TRBV6-5 and TRBJ2-5, with TRBD2 matching over 12 bases. Per the germline V gene, CDR1 is MNHEY and CDR2 is SVGAGI. This CDR3 spans 14 amino acids. V was clipped by 5 bases and J by 3 bases; unmatched bases: 1.

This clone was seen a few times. DNA for the CDR3: TGCGCCAGCAGCTTTTCCCTAGCGAGCTCCTACAATGAGCAGTTCTTC. Amino acids: CASSFSLASSYNEQFF. V and J are TRBV5-1 and TRBJ2-1; a possible D gene is TRBD2 (6 bases). Deletions cut 2 bases from V and 0 bases from J, with 12 bases between. The CDR3 is 16 amino acids. CDR1 SGHRS and CDR2 YFSETQ come from the germline V gene.

The CDR3 here is CASSTGQRASGANVLTF. Written as DNA, the CDR3 is TGCGCCAGCAGCACCGGACAGAGAGCCTCTGGGGCCAACGTCCTGACTTTC. The chain has TRBV4-3 and TRBJ2-6; D is perhaps TRBD1 (6 bases). The germline V gene encodes CDR1 LGHNA and CDR2 YSLEER. V gave up 5 bases and J gave up 0 bases, with 14 bases separating them. The CDR3 has 17 residues.

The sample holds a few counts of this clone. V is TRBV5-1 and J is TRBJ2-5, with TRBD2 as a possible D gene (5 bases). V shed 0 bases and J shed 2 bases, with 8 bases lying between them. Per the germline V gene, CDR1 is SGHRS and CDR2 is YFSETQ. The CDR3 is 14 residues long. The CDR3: CASSLALEQETQYF. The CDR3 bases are TGCGCCAGCAGCTTGGCACTAGAGCAAGAGACCCAGTACTTC.

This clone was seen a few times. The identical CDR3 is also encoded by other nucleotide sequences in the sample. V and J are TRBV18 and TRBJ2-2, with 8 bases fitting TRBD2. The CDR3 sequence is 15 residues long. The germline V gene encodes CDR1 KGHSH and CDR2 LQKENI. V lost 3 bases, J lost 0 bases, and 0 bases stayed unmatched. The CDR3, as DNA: TGTGCCAGCTCACCGGGACTAGCGAACACCGGGGAGCTGTTTTTT. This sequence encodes CASSPGLANTGELFF.

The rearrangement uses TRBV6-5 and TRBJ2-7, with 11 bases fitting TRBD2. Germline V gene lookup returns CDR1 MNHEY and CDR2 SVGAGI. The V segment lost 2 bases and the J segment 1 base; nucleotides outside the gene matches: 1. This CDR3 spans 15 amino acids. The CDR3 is CASSYRLAGSYEQYF. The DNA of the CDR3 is TGTGCCAGCAGTTACAGACTAGCGGGATCCTACGAGCAGTACTTC.

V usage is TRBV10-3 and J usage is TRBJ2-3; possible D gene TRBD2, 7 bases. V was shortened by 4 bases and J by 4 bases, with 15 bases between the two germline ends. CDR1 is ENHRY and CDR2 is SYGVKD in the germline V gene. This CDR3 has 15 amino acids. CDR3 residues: CAISVRRGRADTQYF. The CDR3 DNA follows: TGTGCCATCAGTGTACGGCGGGGGCGGGCAGATACGCAGTATTTT.

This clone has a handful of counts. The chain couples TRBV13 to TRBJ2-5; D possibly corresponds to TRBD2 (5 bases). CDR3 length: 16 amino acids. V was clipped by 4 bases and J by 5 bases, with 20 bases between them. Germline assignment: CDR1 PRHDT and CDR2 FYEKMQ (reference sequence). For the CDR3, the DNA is TGTGCCAGCAGCTCAGGCCGAGGGCCACTTGGGGAGACCCAGTACTTC. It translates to CASSSGRGPLGETQYF.

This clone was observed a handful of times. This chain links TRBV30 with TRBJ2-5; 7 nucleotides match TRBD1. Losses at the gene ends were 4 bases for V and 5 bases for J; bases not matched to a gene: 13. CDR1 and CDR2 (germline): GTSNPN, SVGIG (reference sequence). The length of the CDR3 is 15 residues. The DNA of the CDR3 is TGTGCCTGGACAAATTCGGGACAGAGTAGGGAGACCCAGTACTTC. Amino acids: CAWTNSGQSRETQYF.

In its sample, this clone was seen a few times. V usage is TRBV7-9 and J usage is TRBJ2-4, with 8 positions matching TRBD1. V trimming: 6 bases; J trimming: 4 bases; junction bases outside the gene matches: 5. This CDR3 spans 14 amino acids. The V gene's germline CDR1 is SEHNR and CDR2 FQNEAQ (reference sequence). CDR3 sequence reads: CASSDRGAKNIQYF. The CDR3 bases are TGTGCCAGCAGTGACAGGGGCGCAAAAAACATTCAGTACTTC.

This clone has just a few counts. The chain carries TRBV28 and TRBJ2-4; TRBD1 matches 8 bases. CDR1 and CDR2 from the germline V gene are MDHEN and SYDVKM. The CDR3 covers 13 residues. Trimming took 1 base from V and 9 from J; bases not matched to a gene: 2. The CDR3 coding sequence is TGTGCCAGCAGTTTATTACAGGGGGGCATTCAGTACTTC. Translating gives CASSLLQGGIQYF.

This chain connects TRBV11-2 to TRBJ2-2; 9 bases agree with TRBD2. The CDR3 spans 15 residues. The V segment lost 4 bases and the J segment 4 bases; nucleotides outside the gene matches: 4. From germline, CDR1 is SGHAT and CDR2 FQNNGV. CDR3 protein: CASSSSAGGTGELFF. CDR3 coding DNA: TGTGCCAGCAGCTCTTCAGCGGGAGGCACCGGGGAGCTGTTTTTT.

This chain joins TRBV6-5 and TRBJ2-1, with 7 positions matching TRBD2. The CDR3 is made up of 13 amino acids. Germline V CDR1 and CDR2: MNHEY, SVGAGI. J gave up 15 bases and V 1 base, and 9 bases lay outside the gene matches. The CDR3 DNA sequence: TGTGCCAGCAGTTACTGGGAGGGGCTTTTTCTGTTCTTC. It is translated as CASSYWEGLFLFF.

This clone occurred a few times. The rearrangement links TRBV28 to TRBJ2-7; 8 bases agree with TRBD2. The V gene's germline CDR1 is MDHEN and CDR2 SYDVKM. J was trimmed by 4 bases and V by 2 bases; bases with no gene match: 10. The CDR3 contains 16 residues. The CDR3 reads CASSLARASGPYEQYV. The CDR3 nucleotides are TGTGCCAGCAGTTTAGCAAGGGCTAGCGGGCCTTACGAGCAGTACGTC.

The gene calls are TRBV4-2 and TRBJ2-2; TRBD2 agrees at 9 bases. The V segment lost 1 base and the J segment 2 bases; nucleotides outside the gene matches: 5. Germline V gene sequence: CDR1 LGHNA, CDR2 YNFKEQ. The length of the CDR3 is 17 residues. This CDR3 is CASSQGRREGNTGELFF. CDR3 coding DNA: TGTGCCAGCAGCCAAGGACGGCGGGAGGGAAACACCGGGGAGCTGTTTTTT.

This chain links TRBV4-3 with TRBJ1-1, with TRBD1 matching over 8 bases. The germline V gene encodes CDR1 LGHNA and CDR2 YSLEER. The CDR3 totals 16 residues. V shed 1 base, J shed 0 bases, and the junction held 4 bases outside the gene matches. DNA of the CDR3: TGCGCCAGCAGCCAAGCCCCACAGGGGGTGAACACTGAAGCTTTCTTT. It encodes CASSQAPQGVNTEAFF.

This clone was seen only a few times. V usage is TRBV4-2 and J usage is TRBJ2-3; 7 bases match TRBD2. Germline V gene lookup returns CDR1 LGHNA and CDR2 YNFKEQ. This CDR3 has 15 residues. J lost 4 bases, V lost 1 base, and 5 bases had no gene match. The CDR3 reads CASSQVGAGADTQYF. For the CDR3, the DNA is TGTGCCAGCAGCCAAGTCGGCGCGGGGGCAGATACGCAGTATTTT.

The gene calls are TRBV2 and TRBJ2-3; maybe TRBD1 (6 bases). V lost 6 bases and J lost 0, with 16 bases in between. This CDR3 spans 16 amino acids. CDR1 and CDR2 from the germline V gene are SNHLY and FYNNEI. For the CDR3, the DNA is TGTGCCAGCAGGGGAAAACAGGGTTTCAGCACAGATACGCAGTATTTT. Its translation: CASRGKQGFSTDTQYF. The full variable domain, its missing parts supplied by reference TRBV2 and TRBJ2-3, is EPEVTQTPSHQVTQMGQEVILRCVPISNHLYFYWYRQILGQKVEFLVSFYNNEISEKSEIFDDQFSVERPDGSNFTLKIRSTKLEDSAMYFCASRGKQGFSTDTQYFGPGTRLTVL.

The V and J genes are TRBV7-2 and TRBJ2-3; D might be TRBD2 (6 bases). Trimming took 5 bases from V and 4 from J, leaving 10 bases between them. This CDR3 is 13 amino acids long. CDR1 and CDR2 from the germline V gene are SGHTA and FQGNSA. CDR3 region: CASSRLVADTQYF. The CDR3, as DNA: TGTGCCAGCAGCCGACTAGTCGCAGATACGCAGTATTTT.

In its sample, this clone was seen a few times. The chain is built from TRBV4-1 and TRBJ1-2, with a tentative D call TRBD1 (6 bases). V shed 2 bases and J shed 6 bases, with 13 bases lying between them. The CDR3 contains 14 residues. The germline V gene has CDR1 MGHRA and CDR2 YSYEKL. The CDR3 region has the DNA TGCGCCAGCAGCCAAACTGGACAGACTGATGGCTACACCTTC. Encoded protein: CASSQTGQTDGYTF.

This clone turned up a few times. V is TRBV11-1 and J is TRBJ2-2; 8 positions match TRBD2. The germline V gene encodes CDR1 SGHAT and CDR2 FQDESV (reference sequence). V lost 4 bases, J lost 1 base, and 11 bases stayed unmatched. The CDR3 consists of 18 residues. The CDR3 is CASSSEEGGRRNTGELFF. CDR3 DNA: TGTGCCAGCAGCTCGGAGGAGGGCGGGAGGCGGAACACCGGGGAGCTGTTTTTT. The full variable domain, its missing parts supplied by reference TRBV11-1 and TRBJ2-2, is EAEVAQSPRYKITEKSQAVAFWCDPISGHATLYWYRQILGQGPELLVQFQDESVVDDSQLPKDRFSAERLKGVDSTLKIQPAELGDSAMYLCASSSEEGGRRNTGELFFGEGSRLTVL.